These 24 T cell receptor beta chains were all obtained from the same sample, sequenced in a study of early T cells in non-severe SARS-CoV-2 infection. TCRdb processed the 5' RACE reads anew with MiXCR; each CDR3 protein has one entry. Here the sample spans about 60,000 distinct CDR3 sequences, less than 15% being singletons. Material for sequencing was whole blood. The receptors here all came from an adult who was a healthcare worker with PCR-confirmed SARS-CoV-2 infection or an uninfected control (not recorded which).

This clonotype was recorded a few times. V usage is TRBV30 and J usage is TRBJ1-1, with D uncertain. CDR1 and CDR2 from the germline V gene are GTSNPN and SVGIG (reference sequence). V lost 3 bases to trimming and J lost 2 bases, with 10 bases between them. CDR3 length: 13 amino acids. The CDR3 coding sequence is TGTGCCTGGAGGAATCTGGAAAACACTGAAGCTTTCTTT. It encodes CAWRNLENTEAFF.

This clonotype has only a few counts. The chain couples TRBV6-6 to TRBJ2-7; TRBD1 matches at 9 bases. There are 16 residues in the CDR3. The V gene's germline CDR1 is MNHNY and CDR2 SVGAGI (reference sequence). V lost 6 bases and J lost 5; bases outside the gene matches: 14. The CDR3 here is CASRPSVRDRAHEQYF. Written as DNA, the CDR3 is TGTGCCAGCAGGCCCTCGGTTCGGGACAGGGCCCACGAGCAGTACTTC.

The chain joins TRBV14 to TRBJ2-1; D ambiguous. The germline gives CDR1 SGHDN, CDR2 FVKESK. The CDR3 runs 12 residues. V was clipped by 2 bases and J by 10 bases, with 9 bases between them. The CDR3 protein is CASSQLRTEQFF. Written as DNA, the CDR3 is TGTGCCAGCAGCCAATTACGAACCGAGCAGTTCTTC. The variable domain in full, with the rest retrieved from reference TRBV14 and TRBJ2-1, is EAGVTQFPSHSVIEKGQTVTLRCDPISGHDNLYWYRRVMGKEIKFLLHFVKESKQDESGMPNNRFLAERTGGTYSTLKVQPAELEDSGVYFCASSQLRTEQFFGPGTRLTVL.

There are a few counts of this clonotype. The chain has TRBV3-1 and TRBJ2-3, with D unresolved. The V gene lost 5 bases and the J gene lost 2 bases, with 5 bases spanning the gap. CDR3 length: 12 amino acids. Germline CDR1 LGHDT, CDR2 YNNKEL (reference sequence). CDR3 residues: CASSSNTDTQYF. The CDR3 DNA reads as TGTGCCAGCAGCTCCAACACAGATACGCAGTATTTT.

The J gene is TRBJ2-3, the V gene TRBV7-6, with 7 bases fitting TRBD2. With V trimmed by 0 bases and J by 2 bases, 2 bases remained unmatched. CDR3 length: 15 amino acids. Germline loops: CDR1 SGHVS, CDR2 FNYEAQ. This CDR3 reads CASSLAGGITDTQYF. The CDR3 DNA sequence: TGTGCCAGCAGCTTAGCGGGGGGGATCACAGATACGCAGTATTTT. The entire variable domain, with the rest obtained from reference TRBV7-6 and TRBJ2-3, is as follows: GAGVSQSPRYKVTKRGQDVALRCDPISGHVSLYWYRQALGQGPEFLTYFNYEAQQDKSGLPNDRFSAERPEGSISTLTIQRTEQRDSAMYRCASSLAGGITDTQYFGPGTRLTVL.

V usage is TRBV5-6 and J usage is TRBJ2-3; D ambiguous. The CDR3 totals 12 residues. Trimming cost V 7 bases and J 5 bases, with 11 bases left between them. Germline lookup yields CDR1 SGHDT and CDR2 YYEEEE. CDR3: CASSLVEDTQYF. The CDR3 DNA is TGTGCCAGCTCCCTTGTGGAAGATACGCAGTATTTT.

The chain carries TRBV9 and TRBJ2-5, with TRBD2 as a possible D gene (6 bases). The CDR3 extends over 16 amino acids. Germline loops: CDR1 SGDLS, CDR2 YYNGEE. V lost 4 bases, J lost 5 bases, and 21 bases lay in between. CDR3 residues: CASSSRDSPGVETQYF. DNA of the CDR3: TGTGCCAGCAGCTCAAGGGACTCGCCTGGAGTGGAGACCCAGTACTTC. The variable domain in full, completed from reference TRBV9 and TRBJ2-5, reads DSGVTQTPKHLITATGQRVTLRCSPRSGDLSVYWYQQSLDQGLQFLIQYYNGEERAKGNILERFSAQQFPDLHSELNLSSLELGDSALYFCASSSRDSPGVETQYFGPGTRLLVL.

This sequence joins TRBV7-9 and TRBJ1-6, with D hard to call. The ends were cut back, 5 bases at V and 0 bases at J, with 8 bases in the middle. From germline, CDR1 is SEHNR and CDR2 FQNEAQ (reference sequence). This CDR3 comprises 15 residues. The CDR3: CASSPGSSYNSPLHF. The CDR3 nucleotides are TGTGCCAGCAGCCCAGGAAGCTCCTATAATTCACCCCTCCACTTT.

This clonotype was detected a few times. The chain links TRBV28 to TRBJ1-6, with 9 positions matching TRBD1. This CDR3 has 14 residues. The junction had 5 bases not matched to a gene; V was cut back by 5 bases and J by 9 bases. The V gene's germline CDR1 is MDHEN and CDR2 SYDVKM. The CDR3 loop is CASSRDRVISPLHF. DNA of the CDR3: TGTGCCAGCAGTCGGGACAGGGTCATTTCACCCCTCCACTTT.

The chain has TRBV12-5 and TRBJ1-5, with D unresolved. V lost 0 bases, J lost 2 bases, and 11 bases lay in between. The CDR3 consists of 16 residues. Germline assignment: CDR1 LGHNT and CDR2 FRNRAP. The CDR3 region has the DNA TGTGCTAGTGGTTTGGTACTTGGGCAGGGCAATCAGCCCCAGCATTTT. This translates into CASGLVLGQGNQPQHF.

Only one count was recorded for this clonotype. An end of the junction differs from the germline gene, which may be a read error. V gene TRBV2 combines with J gene TRBJ1-3; D possibly corresponds to TRBD1 (5 bases). From germline, CDR1 is SNHLY and CDR2 FYNNEI. CDR3 length: 17 residues. CDR3 in amino acids: CAMRQDTRFASGDTIYF. In nucleotides, the CDR3 is TGTGCCATGCGTCAGGACACCCGATTCGCCTCTGGAGACACCATATATTTT.

The CDR3 protein is CASTRGTRNTGELFF. CDR3 DNA: TGTGCCAGTACCCGAGGGACTCGGAACACCGGGGAGCTGTTTTTT. The chain links TRBV19 to TRBJ2-2; a weak D match, TRBD2 (6 bases). In germline, CDR1 is LNHDA, CDR2 SQIVND (reference sequence). The CDR3 consists of 15 residues. Trimming took off 7 bases at V and 1 base at J, with 13 bases between the two ends.

The sample holds a few counts of this clonotype. V and J are TRBV10-3 and TRBJ1-1, with 9 bases aligning to TRBD1. The CDR3 length is 13 residues. Germline-derived CDR1 and CDR2 are ENHRY and SYGVKD. J gave up 4 bases and V 7 bases, and 4 bases lay outside the gene matches. CDR3 residues: CAITGTGTTEAFF. In nucleotides, the CDR3 is TGTGCCATCACTGGGACAGGGACCACTGAAGCTTTCTTT.

The chain employs TRBV20-1 and TRBJ2-1, with 13 bases identical to TRBD2. There are 17 residues in the CDR3. V lost 4 bases to trimming and J lost 0 bases; unmatched junction nucleotides: 6. Germline lookup yields CDR1 DFQATT and CDR2 SNEGSKA (reference sequence). The CDR3 region is CSATGLAGFSSYNEQFF. CDR3 nucleotide sequence: TGCAGTGCTACGGGACTAGCGGGGTTCTCCTCCTACAATGAGCAGTTCTTC.

This clonotype came up many times. The chain is built from TRBV20-1 and TRBJ2-7; no reliable D call. This CDR3 is 12 amino acids long. Germline CDR1 reads DFQATT; CDR2 reads SNEGSKA (reference sequence). Trimming stripped 2 bases from V and 2 bases from J, with 7 bases between. The CDR3, as DNA: TGCAGTGCTAGACAGTCTACCTACGAGCAGTACTTC. This codes for CSARQSTYEQYF.

The V and J genes are TRBV12-3 or TRBV12-4 and TRBJ1-3, with TRBD1 matching over 7 bases. This CDR3 spans 15 amino acids. The trim removed 7 bases at V and 4 bases at J, leaving 10 bases unmatched. For the CDR3, the DNA is TGTGCCAGCACCCCCGAGACAGGGCCGGGAAACACCATATATTTT. Its protein is CASTPETGPGNTIYF.

This clonotype was counted between two and nine times. The J gene is TRBJ1-4, the V gene TRBV20-1; TRBD1 matches 8 bases. Germline trimming cut 4 bases from V and 0 bases from J; bases unmatched to any gene: 7. The CDR3 totals 16 residues. Looked up from germline, CDR1 is DFQATT and CDR2 is SNEGSKA (reference sequence). This chain's CDR3 is CSAKDRAFSTNEKLFF. The CDR3 DNA reads TGCAGTGCTAAGGACAGGGCGTTTTCAACTAATGAAAAACTGTTTTTT.

V is TRBV7-6 and J is TRBJ2-7, with D perhaps assigned TRBD1 or TRBD2 (5 bases each). CDR1 is SGHVS and CDR2 is FNYEAQ in the germline V gene. Trimming stripped 6 bases from V and 2 bases from J, with 17 bases between. The CDR3 covers 15 residues. The CDR3 DNA reads TGTGCCAGCAGTATACGGGGCCCTGTCCCCTACGAGCAGTACTTC. This encodes CASSIRGPVPYEQYF.

This clonotype came up a few times. J is TRBJ1-4 and V is TRBV2; TRBD1 might be the D (5 bases). In germline, CDR1 is SNHLY, CDR2 FYNNEI. CDR3 length: 14 amino acids. V was cut by 4 bases and J by 10 bases, with 16 bases left in between. The CDR3 nucleotides are TGTGCCAGCAGTGCCGAAGGACAATCGATAAAACTGTTTTTT. Amino acids: CASSAEGQSIKLFF.

This clonotype has a handful of counts. J is TRBJ1-1 and V is TRBV20-1; tentatively, D is TRBD1 (6 bases). Trimming stripped 0 bases from V and 4 bases from J, with 15 bases between. This CDR3 has 15 amino acids. Germline V lookup: CDR1 DFQATT, CDR2 SNEGSKA (reference sequence). The CDR3 DNA is TGCAGTGCTAGAGATCTGCGACAGGATGGCACTGAAGCTTTCTTT. Translated, it gives CSARDLRQDGTEAFF.

This clonotype has at least ten counts. This chain joins TRBV6-4 and TRBJ1-2; D perhaps matches TRBD1 (5 bases). The CDR3 has 15 residues. Looked up from germline, CDR1 is MRHNA and CDR2 is SNTAGT. Between the trimmed V and J ends, which lost 5 bases and 2 bases, there was a span of 15 bases. This CDR3 is CASSRERGENYGYTF. CDR3 in DNA: TGTGCCAGCAGTCGGGAACGAGGGGAAAACTATGGCTACACCTTC.

At least ten counts were recorded for this clonotype. The chain has TRBV29-1 and TRBJ2-3, with D unresolved. The ends were cut back, 1 base at V and 7 bases at J, with 9 bases in the middle. Germline loops: CDR1 SQVTM, CDR2 ANQGSEA. This CDR3 contains 12 residues. This CDR3 is CSVEARLYTQYF. In DNA, the CDR3 is TGCAGCGTTGAAGCCCGACTTTATACGCAGTATTTT.

This clonotype was seen more than once but under ten times. The CDR3 nucleotides are TGTGCCAGCAGCCATGCAGGCATCTCTGGCTACACCTTC. It specifies CASSHAGISGYTF. The chain links TRBV3-1 to TRBJ1-2; D gene unclear. Germline V CDR1 and CDR2: LGHDT, YNNKEL (reference sequence). With 3 bases removed from V and 7 bases from J, the gap between germline ends came to 12 bases. This CDR3 is 13 amino acids long.

Ten or more counts support this clonotype. The V gene is TRBV5-5, the J gene TRBJ1-5; D remains ambiguous. Germline CDR1 reads SGHKS; CDR2 reads YYEKEE (reference sequence). V lost 2 bases to trimming and J lost 3 bases, with 9 bases between them. The CDR3 consists of 14 residues. The CDR3 loop is CASSFGVPNQPQHF. The CDR3 DNA reads as TGTGCCAGCAGCTTCGGGGTCCCCAATCAGCCCCAGCATTTT.